The next 15 T cell receptor beta chains were all read from a single sample in a study of blood T cell repertoires in COVID-19. Here immunoSEQ multiplex PCR was the method, and the copy in TCRdb shows in-frame clones only, minus some. The sample lists fewer than 300,000 clones, approximately 86% occurring once. Specimen: peripheral blood. The receptors originated from a man in his late teens or twenties with active or convalescent COVID-19.

This clone was detected a few times. The rearrangement uses TRBV5-1 and TRBJ1-2; 7 bases fit TRBD1. Germline CDR1 reads SGHRS; CDR2 reads YFSETQ. V trimming: 0 bases; J trimming: 7 bases; junction bases outside the gene matches: 6. CDR3 length: 14 amino acids. As DNA, the CDR3 is TGCGCCAGCAGCTTGGGACAGGGAGGCGGTGGCTACACCTTC. Translated: CASSLGQGGGGYTF. Combining the CDR3 with reference TRBV5-1 and TRBJ1-2 gives the whole variable domain KAGVTQTPRYLIKTRGQQVTLSCSPISGHRSVSWYQQTPGQGLQFLFEYFSETQRNKGNFPGRFSGRQFSNSRSEMNVSTLELGDSALYLCASSLGQGGGGYTFGSGTRLTVV.

The V gene is TRBV7-9, the J gene TRBJ2-1; D is perhaps TRBD2 (5 bases). The CDR3 length is 15 residues. Germline V gene sequence: CDR1 SEHNR, CDR2 FQNEAQ (reference sequence). The V gene lost 2 bases and the J gene lost 4 bases, with 12 bases spanning the gap. Here the CDR3 DNA reads TGTGCCAGCAGCTTACGAGGGATCACGTACAATGAGCAGTTCTTC. Amino acids: CASSLRGITYNEQFF. Based on the CDR3 plus reference TRBV7-9 and TRBJ2-1, the full variable domain is DTGVSQNPRHKITKRGQNVTFRCDPISEHNRLYWYRQTLGQGPEFLTYFQNEAQLEKSRLLSDRFSAERPKGSFSTLEIQRTEQGDSAMYLCASSLRGITYNEQFFGPGTRLTVL.

The J gene is TRBJ1-5, the V gene TRBV5-1, with TRBD1 matching 7 bases. CDR1 and CDR2 (germline): SGHRS, YFSETQ. The CDR3 is 18 residues long. The V and J ends lost 3 bases and 0 bases, in that order; junction bases with no gene match: 12. The chain's CDR3 is CASSSTWTGPYSNQPQHF. CDR3 DNA sequence: TGCGCCAGCAGCTCGACATGGACAGGCCCATATAGCAATCAGCCCCAGCATTTT.

The rearrangement uses TRBV19 and TRBJ2-1; 7 positions agree with TRBD2. Trimming cost V 9 bases and J 5 bases; bases outside gene matches: 13. This CDR3 has 15 amino acids. Germline V gives CDR1 LNHDA, CDR2 SQIVND (reference sequence). The chain's CDR3 is CASQSGRGRNNEQFF. DNA for the CDR3: TGTGCCAGCCAGTCGGGGAGGGGTCGGAACAATGAGCAGTTCTTC.

This rearrangement joins TRBV5-6 to TRBJ1-3; D is uncertain. The CDR3 is 14 amino acids. CDR1 and CDR2 from the germline V gene are SGHDT and YYEEEE. The V gene lost 4 bases and the J gene lost 0 bases, with 8 bases spanning the gap. The CDR3 DNA reads as TGTGCCAGCAGCCTACAGATCTCTGGAAACACCATATATTTT. Translating gives CASSLQISGNTIYF.

This rearrangement joins TRBV7-3 to TRBJ1-2; D may be TRBD1 (5 bases). The CDR3 runs to 13 residues. The germline gives CDR1 SGHTA, CDR2 FQGTGA. V dropped 5 bases and J dropped 0 bases, with 7 bases sitting between them. CDR3 sequence reads: CASSPTANYGYTF. CDR3 in DNA: TGTGCCAGCAGCCCGACAGCTAACTATGGCTACACCTTC.

The CDR3: CASSPVFGKGANQPQHF. Written as DNA, the CDR3 is TGTGCCAGCAGTCCGGTTTTTGGAAAAGGGGCAAATCAGCCCCAGCATTTT. The chain couples TRBV6-6 to TRBJ1-5; a possible D gene is TRBD1 (5 bases). Germline CDR1 MNHNY, CDR2 SVGAGI (reference sequence). The CDR3 is 17 residues long. The V end lost 5 bases, the J end lost 4 bases, and 21 bases lay between the germline ends.

J is TRBJ1-5 and V is TRBV4-1; 7 bases are a match to TRBD1. The V segment lost 5 bases and the J segment 7 bases; nucleotides outside the gene matches: 14. CDR1 is MGHRA, CDR2 YSYEKL, per germline. The CDR3 contains 16 residues. This CDR3 is CASSLGRARGKQPQHF. CDR3 DNA sequence: TGCGCCAGCAGCTTGGGTCGCGCCAGGGGGAAACAGCCCCAGCATTTT.

This chain uses TRBV12-5 with TRBJ1-3; no clear D. V was pared by 4 bases and J by 0 bases, with 13 bases between. Germline CDR1 is LGHNT and CDR2 is FRNRAP. This CDR3 is built from 16 residues. CDR3 protein: CASGWAGGYSGNTIYF. The CDR3 region has the DNA TGTGCTAGTGGTTGGGCAGGAGGTTACTCTGGAAACACCATATATTTT.

In its sample, this clone was seen once. V and J are TRBV29-1 and TRBJ2-7, with TRBD1 identical over 9 bases. The CDR3 has 12 residues. CDR1 is SQVTM and CDR2 is ANQGSEA in the germline V gene. The V gene end was trimmed by 6 bases and the J gene end by 3 bases; junction bases not matched to a gene: 3. The CDR3 coding sequence is TGCAGCGTCCGACAGGGGGACTACGAGCAGTACTTC. It translates to CSVRQGDYEQYF.

The chain employs TRBV21-1 and TRBJ2-7; TRBD2 reflects the table's D call only, with no check against the DNA. TRBV21-1 is shown as a pseudogene. This CDR3 has 18 residues. In DNA form, the CDR3 reads TGTGCCAGCAGCAAAGTTCCAGGACTAGCGGAAAATAACTACGAGCAGTACTTC. This codes for CASSKVPGLAENNYEQYF.

V gene TRBV6-5 combines with J gene TRBJ1-2; D unresolved. CDR3 length equals 14 residues. V lost 0 bases and J lost 6, with 11 bases in between. CDR1 is MNHEY and CDR2 is SVGAGI in the germline V gene. The CDR3 coding sequence is TGTGCCAGCAGTTACTCCCAGGCGCTTGATGGCTACACCTTC. The encoded protein is CASSYSQALDGYTF.

About this clone itself: Other DNA sequences from this sample encode an identical CDR3 as well. The chain links TRBV19 to TRBJ2-2; 8 nucleotides line up with TRBD1. The CDR3 consists of 15 residues. Germline CDR1 and CDR2: LNHDA and SQIVND (reference sequence). Trimming at V came to 5 bases and at J to 1 base, leaving 3 bases not matched to a gene. The CDR3, as DNA: TGTGCCAGTAGTCCCGGACAGGGGAACACCGGGGAGCTGTTTTTT. Its translation is CASSPGQGNTGELFF.

The rearrangement uses TRBV3-1 (or the pseudogene TRBV3-2) and TRBJ1-2; tentative D call: TRBD1 (6 bases). The CDR3 totals 13 residues. With 4 bases removed from V and 6 bases from J, the gap between germline ends came to 12 bases. Germline assignment: CDR1 LGHDT and CDR2 YNNKEL (reference sequence). The CDR3 spells CASSPRGTDGYTF. DNA of the CDR3: TGTGCCAGCAGCCCAAGGGGGACCGATGGCTACACCTTC.

The V gene is TRBV9, the J gene TRBJ2-3; 10 nucleotides match TRBD2. The CDR3 has 22 amino acids. Germline V gene data show CDR1 as SGDLS and CDR2 as YYNGEE. Losses at the gene ends were 0 bases for V and 2 bases for J; bases not matched to a gene: 21. The DNA for the CDR3 is TGTGCCAGCAGCGTAGTATATTGGGGCTCGTGGGAACTAGCGGGGCTCACAGATACGCAGTATTTT. Protein sequence: CASSVVYWGSWELAGLTDTQYF.